Detailed here is one T cell receptor (beta chain). No antigen is known for it. The sample originates from a study of a mutant IDH1 vaccine in newly diagnosed glioma. General study results and limits: Alterations occurring in top peripheral T cell clonotypes seemed unrelated to pseudoprogression.

Time point: week 11, during vaccination. Vaccination used 300 ug of mutant IDH1 20-mer peptide per dose, with topical imiquimod. Clones were read by immunoSEQ multiplex PCR, and TCRdb kept only the in-frame ones, dropping some. This table has tens of thousands of clones, under 90% appearing once. The CDR3 has 14 residues. Here the sequenced sample was PBMCs, taken from a glioma patient whose treatment included an IDH1 peptide vaccine. The sequence was obtained from a man aged 50 to 59 with glioma. The V call is TRBV21-1, the J call TRBJ1-2; TRBD1 is the table's D call, not checked against the DNA. TRBV21-1 is termed a pseudogene. Written as DNA, the CDR3 is TGTGCCAGCAACAGGACAGCTTCTAACTATGGCTACACCTTC. As protein: CASNRTASNYGYTF.